This TCR beta chain was obtained from a study of cytomegalovirus exposure and HLA in healthy donors. V dropped 2 bases and J dropped 4; count of bases not matched to a gene: 2. The germline V gene encodes CDR1 LNHDA and CDR2 SQIVND (reference sequence). The CDR3 totals 14 residues. Amplification used 60 Vbeta primers and 13 Jbeta primers. The table came from immunoSEQ multiplex PCR; TCRdb's copy has only in-frame clones and leaves some out. The table lists about 130,000 clones, 74% of them singletons, with 3.5% to 4.5% in the top ten. The chain links TRBV19 to TRBJ1-5, with 7 bases identical to TRBD1. Sequencing input: PBMCs. This TCR was sampled from a man aged 40-49 years in good health and CMV-seropositive. Written as DNA, the CDR3 is TGTGCCAGTAGTATAAGACAGGGAAATCAGCCCCAGCATTTT. Its protein product is CASSIRQGNQPQHF.